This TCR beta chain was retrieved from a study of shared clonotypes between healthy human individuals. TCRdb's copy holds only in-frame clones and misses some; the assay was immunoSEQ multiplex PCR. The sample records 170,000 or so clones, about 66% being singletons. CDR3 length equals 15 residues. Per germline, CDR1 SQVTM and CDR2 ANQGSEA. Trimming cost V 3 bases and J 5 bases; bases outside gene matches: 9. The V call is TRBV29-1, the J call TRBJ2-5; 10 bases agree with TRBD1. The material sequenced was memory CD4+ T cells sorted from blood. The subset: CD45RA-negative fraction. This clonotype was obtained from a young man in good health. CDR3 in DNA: TGCAGCGTTGAGGGAGACAGGGGGCGCGCGGAGACCCAGTACTTC. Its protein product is CSVEGDRGRAETQYF.